This passage covers 28 T cell receptor beta chains from one sample sequenced in a study of OX40 agonist ivuxolimab in advanced cancers. Generated by immunoSEQ multiplex PCR, the TCRdb table keeps only in-frame clones and is missing some. The data hold some 50,000 clones, with roughly 85% observed a single time. The sample was CD4+ or CD8+ T cells sorted from blood, taken in a trial of the OX40 agonist ivuxolimab. The receptors shown here come from an adult with an advanced solid tumor such as melanoma, head and neck, liver or kidney cancer.

The V and J genes are TRBV6-1 and TRBJ1-3, with TRBD1 matching 9 bases. The CDR3 is 15 residues long. V trimming: 5 bases; J trimming: 2 bases; junction bases outside the gene matches: 4. Germline CDR1 MNHNS, CDR2 SASEGT. CDR3 nucleotide sequence: TGTGCCAGCAGTAGGACAGGGGTGGCTGGAAACACCATATATTTT. Encoded protein: CASSRTGVAGNTIYF.

The chain uses TRBV7-3 and TRBJ2-5; D possibly corresponds to TRBD2 (6 bases). Germline-derived CDR1 and CDR2 are SGHTA and FQGTGA. Trimming took off 5 bases at V and 7 bases at J, with 20 bases between the two ends. The CDR3 consists of 15 residues. The CDR3 loop is CASSPIADGVGTQYF. The CDR3 DNA is TGTGCCAGCAGCCCCATAGCGGATGGAGTGGGGACCCAGTACTTC.

V is TRBV6-5 and J is TRBJ1-1; D not resolved. The CDR3 consists of 14 residues. The germline CDR1 and CDR2 sequences are MNHEY and SVGAGI. Trimming cost V 0 bases and J 1 base, with 6 bases left between them. The CDR3 sequence: CASSYSMGNTEAFF. The CDR3 DNA follows: TGTGCCAGCAGTTACTCCATGGGGAACACTGAAGCTTTCTTT.

The genes are TRBV6-5 and TRBJ1-2, with 8 nucleotides matching TRBD1. The CDR3 has 12 amino acids. Per the germline V gene, CDR1 is MNHEY and CDR2 is SVGAGI. After removal of 6 bases from V and 5 bases from J, the junction contained 2 bases not matched to a gene. The CDR3: CASSDRGYGYTF. CDR3 nucleotides: TGTGCCAGCAGCGACAGGGGTTATGGCTACACCTTC.

The chain links TRBV6-4 to TRBJ2-3; 11 nucleotides align to TRBD2. The length of the CDR3 is 15 residues. The junction had 0 bases not matched to a gene; V was cut back by 0 bases and J by 4 bases. Germline V gene sequence: CDR1 MRHNA, CDR2 SNTAGT. CDR3 residues: CASSDSGLAADTQYF. CDR3 coding DNA: TGTGCCAGCAGTGACTCGGGACTAGCGGCAGATACGCAGTATTTT.

J is TRBJ1-4 and V is TRBV5-4, with 7 bases matching TRBD1. Trimming cost V 3 bases and J 7 bases; bases outside gene matches: 9. Germline loops: CDR1 SGHNT, CDR2 YYREEE (reference sequence). The CDR3 totals 15 residues. CDR3 DNA: TGTGCCAGCAGCTCCACGGCAGGGGGGACTGAAAAACTGTTTTTT. It codes for CASSSTAGGTEKLFF.

The chain is built from TRBV7-2 and TRBJ2-7; 8 bases align to TRBD1. Trimming at V came to 6 bases and at J to 4 bases, leaving 8 bases not matched to a gene. Germline V gives CDR1 SGHTA, CDR2 FQGNSA. The CDR3 has 14 amino acids. CDR3 region: CASSFRGREYEQYF. The CDR3 DNA reads TGTGCCAGCAGTTTCAGGGGGCGAGAATACGAGCAGTACTTC.

This chain joins TRBV18 and TRBJ2-5, with a tentative D call TRBD1 (5 bases). The CDR3 loop spans 17 amino acids. The V and J ends lost 6 bases and 2 bases respectively, with 22 bases between them. Germline V gene data show CDR1 as KGHSH and CDR2 as LQKENI. This chain's CDR3 is CASSPPNVVTAQETQYF. CDR3 DNA sequence: TGTGCCAGCTCTCCGCCGAATGTTGTGACAGCACAAGAGACCCAGTACTTC.

This clone appeared a single time. The CDR3, as DNA: TGTGCCACACAAGCCGGGGGTATCCCCTACGAGCAGTACTTC. Translation gives CATQAGGIPYEQYF. V and J are TRBV2 and TRBJ2-7; possible D gene TRBD2, 6 bases. The CDR3 covers 14 residues. The germline V gene has CDR1 SNHLY and CDR2 FYNNEI. The germline V and J ends were trimmed by 10 bases and 2 bases, with 18 bases remaining between them. Supplemented by reference TRBV2 and TRBJ2-7, the full variable domain reads EPEVTQTPSHQVTQMGQEVILRCVPISNHLYFYWYRQILGQKVEFLVSFYNNEISEKSEIFDDQFSVERPDGSNFTLKIRSTKLEDSAMYFCATQAGGIPYEQYFGPGTRLTVT.

The gene calls are TRBV25-1 and TRBJ2-1, with 13 bases matching TRBD2. V trimming: 8 bases; J trimming: 6 bases; junction bases outside the gene matches: 1. The germline gives CDR1 MGHDK, CDR2 SYGVNS. The CDR3 extends over 13 amino acids. For the CDR3, the DNA is TGTGCCAGCCGACTAGCGGGGGGCAATGAGCAGTTCTTC. This gives the protein CASRLAGGNEQFF.

CDR3 protein: CASSHYTGATVDEQFF. The CDR3 DNA reads as TGTGCCAGCAGCCACTATACAGGGGCAACTGTGGATGAGCAGTTCTTC. The chain recombines TRBV11-2 with TRBJ2-1, with 7 bases fitting TRBD1. V shed 5 bases, J shed 8 bases, and the junction held 15 bases outside the gene matches. This CDR3 has 16 amino acids. Germline V gene data show CDR1 as SGHAT and CDR2 as FQNNGV.

The J gene is TRBJ2-6, the V gene TRBV27, with D unresolved. The ends were cut back, 6 bases at V and 0 bases at J, with 3 bases in the middle. The CDR3 contains 13 residues. Germline V gene lookup returns CDR1 MNHEY and CDR2 SMNVEV (reference sequence). This CDR3 reads CASRNSGANVLTF. The CDR3 DNA reads TGTGCCAGCAGGAACTCTGGGGCCAACGTCCTGACTTTC.

The chain carries TRBV7-2 and TRBJ1-1, with a weak D call TRBD1 (5 bases). This CDR3 has 15 residues. The germline gives CDR1 SGHTA, CDR2 FQGNSA. Trimming shortened V by 5 bases and J by 0 bases, and 13 bases separated the two germline ends. DNA for the CDR3: TGTGCCAGCAGCGGGGGAGGAGGGCTGAACACTGAAGCTTTCTTT. Protein: CASSGGGGLNTEAFF.

The chain is built from TRBV6-1 and TRBJ1-1; no clear D. The CDR3 extends over 14 amino acids. CDR1 and CDR2 (germline): MNHNS, SASEGT. The V and J ends lost 8 bases and 1 base respectively, with 14 bases between them. DNA for the CDR3: TGTGCCAGCGGACTAGAGGTTGGGAACACTGAAGCTTTCTTT. Residues: CASGLEVGNTEAFF.

The rearrangement links TRBV6-5 to TRBJ1-1, with D perhaps matching TRBD1 (5 bases). V was shortened by 4 bases and J by 4 bases, with 13 bases between the two germline ends. In germline, CDR1 is MNHEY, CDR2 SVGAGI. The CDR3 is 14 residues long. The CDR3 bases are TGTGCCAGCAGTTTAACGACAGCCTTCACTGAAGCTTTCTTT. Its translation: CASSLTTAFTEAFF.

CDR3 DNA: TGTGCCATCAGTGAGGTGGCGGCAGGACTCCTTTCCGTTTATGGCTACACCTTC. It encodes CAISEVAAGLLSVYGYTF. The chain employs TRBV10-3 and TRBJ1-2; D gene uncertain. The CDR3 extends over 18 amino acids. CDR1 ENHRY and CDR2 SYGVKD come from the germline V gene. V gave up 2 bases and J gave up 5 bases, with 24 bases separating them.

The chain recombines TRBV5-6 with TRBJ1-6; D is uncertain. Trimming removed 7 bases from V and 6 bases from J, with 11 bases in between. The CDR3 runs to 13 residues. Germline values: CDR1 SGHDT, CDR2 YYEEEE. CDR3 nucleotides: TGTGCCAGCTGCCGGGAGTCTAATTCACCCCTCCACTTT. Translated, it gives CASCRESNSPLHF.

A few counts support this clone. The rearrangement joins TRBV7-2 to TRBJ1-6, with a possible D match to TRBD1 (6 bases). Germline V gives CDR1 SGHTA, CDR2 FQGNSA. The CDR3 totals 15 residues. V was pared by 3 bases and J by 2 bases, with 8 bases between. The CDR3 here is CASSLGATYNSPLHF. CDR3 nucleotides: TGTGCCAGCAGCTTGGGGGCCACCTATAATTCACCCCTCCACTTT.

J is TRBJ1-2 and V is TRBV28; D is perhaps TRBD1 (6 bases). CDR3 length: 13 residues. CDR1 and CDR2 (germline): MDHEN, SYDVKM. V was clipped by 2 bases and J by 2 bases, with 6 bases between them. For the CDR3, the DNA is TGTGCCAGCAGTTTAGGGGGCAACTATGGCTACACCTTC. This gives the protein CASSLGGNYGYTF.

The chain employs TRBV5-4 and TRBJ2-5, with 7 bases fitting TRBD2. J gave up 7 bases and V 1 base, and 7 bases lay outside the gene matches. CDR3 size: 14 residues. Per germline, CDR1 SGHNT and CDR2 YYREEE (reference sequence). CDR3 in amino acids: CASSLRAGEGTQYF. The DNA for the CDR3 is TGTGCCAGCAGCTTGCGGGCGGGGGAAGGGACCCAGTACTTC.

The V call is TRBV5-4, the J call TRBJ2-6, with D unresolved. Germline values: CDR1 SGHNT, CDR2 YYREEE (reference sequence). Between the trimmed V and J ends, which lost 1 base and 1 base, there was a span of 3 bases. CDR3 length: 14 residues. In DNA form, the CDR3 reads TGTGCCAGCAGCTTGCTTTCTGGGGCCAACGTCCTGACTTTC. The encoded protein is CASSLLSGANVLTF.

The rearrangement joins TRBV6-1 to TRBJ2-3; D uncertain. Germline CDR1 is MNHNS and CDR2 is SASEGT. The CDR3 is 13 residues long. V was trimmed by 4 bases and J by 4 bases, leaving 9 bases between them. CDR3 sequence (DNA): TGTGCCAGCAGTGCCGGAAGGGCAGATACGCAGTATTTT. This sequence encodes CASSAGRADTQYF.

The chain employs TRBV11-3 and TRBJ2-7, with D unclear. In germline, CDR1 is SGHNT, CDR2 YENEEA. V dropped 5 bases and J dropped 3 bases, with 8 bases sitting between them. The CDR3 is made up of 12 amino acids. As DNA, the CDR3 is TGTGCCAGCAGCCGGGCAGTCTACGAGCAGTACTTC. It is translated as CASSRAVYEQYF.

This chain's CDR3 is CASTFEAGRAYEQYF. In DNA, the CDR3 is TGCGCCAGCACCTTTGAGGCAGGCCGAGCCTACGAGCAGTACTTC. This chain connects TRBV10-1 to TRBJ2-7; D gene ambiguous. CDR3 size: 15 residues. From germline, CDR1 is WNHNN and CDR2 SYGVQD (reference sequence). Trimming took off 7 bases at V and 2 bases at J, with 18 bases between the two ends.

This rearrangement joins TRBV5-6 to TRBJ2-7; D not resolved. Per the germline V gene, CDR1 is SGHDT and CDR2 is YYEEEE. Trimming removed 4 bases from V and 0 bases from J, with 17 bases in between. The CDR3 has 16 residues. The CDR3 nucleotides read TGTGCCAGCAGCCCCGCCGGTGTTTTACCCTCCTACGAGCAGTACTTC. The encoded protein is CASSPAGVLPSYEQYF.

The rearrangement links TRBV5-1 to TRBJ2-5; no definite D call. Trimming took 5 bases from V and 5 from J, leaving 13 bases between them. Germline V lookup: CDR1 SGHRS, CDR2 YFSETQ. The CDR3 covers 13 residues. The CDR3 bases are TGCGCCAGCAGTTCCTCGATGAGGGAGACCCAGTACTTC. As protein: CASSSSMRETQYF.

A single count supports this clone. The chain has TRBV5-4 and TRBJ2-7; D is perhaps TRBD1 or TRBD2 (6 bases each). The CDR3 sequence is 13 residues long. The V gene's germline CDR1 is SGHNT and CDR2 YYREEE (reference sequence). Trimming shortened V by 2 bases and J by 6 bases, and 12 bases separated the two germline ends. The DNA for the CDR3 is TGTGCCAGCAGCTTTGTGGGGGGCGGCGAGCAGTACTTC. It is translated as CASSFVGGGEQYF. The full variable domain, with the rest looked up from reference TRBV5-4 and TRBJ2-7, is ETGVTQSPTHLIKTRGQQVTLRCSSQSGHNTVSWYQQALGQGPQFIFQYYREEENGRGNFPPRFSGLQFPNYSSELNVNALELDDSALYLCASSFVGGGEQYFGPGTRLTVT.

This clone was seen a single time. CDR3 loop: CASSPPGGTDWGEKLFF. The CDR3 nucleotides read TGTGCCAGCAGCCCCCCCGGCGGGACAGACTGGGGTGAAAAACTGTTTTTT. The chain carries TRBV9 and TRBJ1-4; TRBD1 agrees at 7 bases. V dropped 4 bases and J dropped 7; count of bases not matched to a gene: 16. Per germline, CDR1 SGDLS and CDR2 YYNGEE. CDR3 size: 17 residues.